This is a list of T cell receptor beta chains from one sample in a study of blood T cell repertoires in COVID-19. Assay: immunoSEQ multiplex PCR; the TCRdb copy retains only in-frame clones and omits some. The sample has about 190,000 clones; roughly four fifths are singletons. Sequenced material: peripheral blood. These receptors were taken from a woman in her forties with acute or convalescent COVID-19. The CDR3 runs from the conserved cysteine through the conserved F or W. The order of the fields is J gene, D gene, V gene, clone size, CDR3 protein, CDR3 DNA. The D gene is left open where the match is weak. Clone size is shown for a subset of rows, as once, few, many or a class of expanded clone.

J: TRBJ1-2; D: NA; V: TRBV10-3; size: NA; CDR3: CAISDSGLSGEGYTF; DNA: TGTGCCATCAGTGACTCCGGACTATCGGGGGAAGGCTACACCTTC
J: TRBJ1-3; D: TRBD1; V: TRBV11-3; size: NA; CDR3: CASSERQGWGTIYF; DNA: TGTGCCAGCAGCGAACGACAGGGGTGGGGCACCATATATTTT
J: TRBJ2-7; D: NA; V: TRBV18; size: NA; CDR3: CASSRQAPQTGSTYEQYF; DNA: TGTGCCAGCTCACGACAAGCGCCCCAGACAGGTTCCACCTACGAGCAGTACTTC
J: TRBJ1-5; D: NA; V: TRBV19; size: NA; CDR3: CASSSELSISNQPQHF; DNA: TGTGCCAGTAGTTCCGAGCTCTCCATTAGCAATCAGCCCCAGCATTTT
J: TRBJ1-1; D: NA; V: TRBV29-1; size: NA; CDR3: CSVQNTEAFF; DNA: TGCAGCGTACAGAACACTGAAGCTTTCTTT
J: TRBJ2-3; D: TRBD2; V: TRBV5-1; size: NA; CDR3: CASSLSIGGGLSTDTQYF; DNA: TGCGCCAGCAGCTTGTCGATTGGCGGGGGACTTAGCACAGATACGCAGTATTTT
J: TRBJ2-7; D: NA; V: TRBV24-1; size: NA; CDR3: CATSDWREQYF; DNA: TGTGCCACCAGTGATTGGAGGGAGCAGTACTTC
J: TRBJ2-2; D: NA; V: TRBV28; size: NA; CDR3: CASSENSGSRWAGELFF; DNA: TGTGCCAGCAGTGAGAACTCAGGGTCAAGGTGGGCCGGGGAGCTGTTTTTT
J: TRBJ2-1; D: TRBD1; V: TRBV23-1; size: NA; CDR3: CASSQSGDRTGEPYNEQFF; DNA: TGCGCCAGCAGTCAATCTGGGGATAGGACAGGGGAACCCTACAATGAGCAGTTCTTC
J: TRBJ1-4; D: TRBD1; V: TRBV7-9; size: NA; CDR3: CASSGQDVSLFF; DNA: TGTGCCAGCAGCGGACAGGACGTGTCTCTGTTTTTT
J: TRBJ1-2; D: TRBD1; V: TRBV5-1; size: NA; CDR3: CASSLSRTGDYGYTF; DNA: TGCGCCAGCAGCTTGTCGAGGACAGGGGACTATGGCTACACCTTC
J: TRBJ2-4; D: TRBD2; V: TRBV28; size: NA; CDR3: CASSLGGGKKNIQYF; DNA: TGTGCCAGCAGTTTAGGCGGGGGGAAAAAAAACATTCAGTACTTC
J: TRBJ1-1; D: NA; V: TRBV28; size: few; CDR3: CASSLGQGPKAFF; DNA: TGTGCCAGCAGTTTAGGGCAGGGGCCGAAAGCTTTCTTT